This T cell receptor beta chain was recorded in a study of regulatory T cells in long-lasting Graves disease. The time point is: newly diagnosed GD, antithyroid drugs for less than 3 months. The authors made the TCR library using RNA they extracted from PBMCs. This clonotype was found many times. TCR beta libraries were built with iRepertoire HTBI primers and Arm-PCR of CDR3 regions. TCRdb called the multiplex PCR reads again in MiXCR, with one record for every CDR3 protein. The top ten clones hold 16% of a sample with more than 350,000 distinct CDR3 sequences, around 14% of them seen once. Trimming cost V 2 bases and J 2 bases, with 10 bases left between them. The CDR3 sequence is 15 residues long. Another study also made use of these data, one on T cells in Graves' hyperthyroidism and ophthalmopathy. From that paper: Expanded thyroid clonotypes (above 0.001) were mostly also found in blood.

V usage is TRBV12-3 or TRBV12-4 and J usage is TRBJ2-1; unclear D gene. This sequence was found in a woman in her twenties or thirties with Graves disease. Sequenced here: peripheral blood mononuclear cells (PBMCs), sampled at new diagnosis, from a patient treated with antithyroid drugs. CDR3 region: CASSLMGAPYNEQFF. The CDR3 DNA reads TGTGCCAGCAGTTTAATGGGTGCCCCCTACAATGAGCAGTTCTTC.